This T cell receptor beta chain was recorded in a study of T cell changes during pregnancy in multiple sclerosis (dated by TCRdb to between 2018 and 2020). In the study overall: The study looked at changes in the T cell repertoire across pregnancy in women with multiple sclerosis.

The library was generated by the immunoSEQ multiplex PCR assay. TCRdb took this table from immuneACCESS and kept in-frame rearrangements with V and J called. Such tables lack part of the clones; where checked against another copy, unresolved V genes explain under half of the gap, and the rest is unexplained. This sample lists 70,000 to 95,000 clones; roughly 91% were detected once. The ten largest make up about 3.9% of the sample. The V end loses 2 bases and the J end loses 7 bases, and a stretch of 9 bases separates them. The length of the CDR3 is 13 amino acids, counting both ends. Of all the DNA, just the CDR3 is kept, 39 bases in frame from base 1. From the germline V gene (reference sequence), CDR1 is GTSNPN and CDR2 is SVGIG. Notes on this clone: No antigen is known for it. The CDR3 does not close with the conserved phenylalanine or tryptophan, likely indicating a read error.

The clonotype was recovered from a female donor with multiple sclerosis, enrolled in a pregnancy study. Material: peripheral blood, obtained in the first trimester of pregnancy. Recombination connected TRBV30 to TRBJ1-6; the D gene remains uncertain. The nucleotides are TGTGCCTGGAGTATGGGCTACAATTCACCCCTCCACCTT. It is translated as CAWSMGYNSPLHL.